The clone carrying this T cell receptor (beta chain) was counted only a few times. Its target is unknown. The sample is drawn from a study of vaccination and CD4 T cells after COVID-19. Sequenced with the Oncomine TCR Beta short-read assay was DNA taken from cultured CD4+ T cells. The authors extracted genomic DNA from cultured CD4+ T cells. One entry per CDR3 protein, called by TCRdb with MiXCR from the PCR reads. The sample yields 5,000 to 7,500 distinct CDR3 sequences, roughly 44% seen once. Treatment given: roughly 11-day PBMC culture with coronavirus spike peptide pools or control peptides (ViraFEST assay). From the unexposed donor, CD4+ T cells were collected ahead of the COVID-19 pandemic (2011-2018). The CDR3 spans 13 residues. The V gene lost 6 bases and the J gene lost 5 bases, with 10 bases spanning the gap. Germline V CDR1 and CDR2: MNHNS, SASEGT.

This chain connects TRBV6-1 to TRBJ2-2; D may match TRBD1 or TRBD2 (6 bases each). This TCR was sampled from a human donor in good health. Material for sequencing was CD4+ T cells from blood, cultured in vitro. CDR3 sequence (DNA): TGTGCCAGCAGAGGGGGGCGGACCGGGGAGCTGTTTTTT. Translating gives CASRGGRTGELFF.